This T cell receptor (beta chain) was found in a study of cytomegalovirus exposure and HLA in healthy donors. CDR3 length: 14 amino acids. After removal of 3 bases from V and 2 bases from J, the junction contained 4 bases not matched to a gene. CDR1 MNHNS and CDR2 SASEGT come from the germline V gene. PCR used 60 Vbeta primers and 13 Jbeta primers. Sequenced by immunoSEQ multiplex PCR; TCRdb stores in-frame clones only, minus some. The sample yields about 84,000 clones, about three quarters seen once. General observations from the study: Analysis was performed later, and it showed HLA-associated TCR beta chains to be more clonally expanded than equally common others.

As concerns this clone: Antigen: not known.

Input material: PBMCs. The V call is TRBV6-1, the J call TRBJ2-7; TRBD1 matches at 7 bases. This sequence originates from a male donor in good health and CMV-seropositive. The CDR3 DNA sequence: TGTGCCAGCAGTGAGGGGACAGTCCCCTACGAGCAGTACTTC. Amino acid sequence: CASSEGTVPYEQYF.